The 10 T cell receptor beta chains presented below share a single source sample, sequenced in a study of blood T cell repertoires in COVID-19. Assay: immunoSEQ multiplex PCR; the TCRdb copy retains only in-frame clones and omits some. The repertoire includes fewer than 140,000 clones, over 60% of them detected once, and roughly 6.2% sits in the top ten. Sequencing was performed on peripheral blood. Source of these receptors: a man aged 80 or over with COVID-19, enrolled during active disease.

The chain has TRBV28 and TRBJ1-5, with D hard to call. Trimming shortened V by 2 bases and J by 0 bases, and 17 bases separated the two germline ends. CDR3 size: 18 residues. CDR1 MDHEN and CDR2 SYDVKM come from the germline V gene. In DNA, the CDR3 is TGTGCCAGCAGTTTAGGACTGAGGGAGGGAGCTAGCAATCAGCCCCAGCATTTT. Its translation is CASSLGLREGASNQPQHF.

The CDR3 nucleotides are TGTGCCAGCAGCTTAGAGGGAGGGTCGCAGACCCAGTACTTC. Amino acids: CASSLEGGSQTQYF. The chain has TRBV7-3 and TRBJ2-5; 7 bases match TRBD2. The V gene's germline CDR1 is SGHTA and CDR2 FQGTGA. Trimming cost V 2 bases and J 6 bases; bases outside gene matches: 6. The CDR3 extends over 14 amino acids.

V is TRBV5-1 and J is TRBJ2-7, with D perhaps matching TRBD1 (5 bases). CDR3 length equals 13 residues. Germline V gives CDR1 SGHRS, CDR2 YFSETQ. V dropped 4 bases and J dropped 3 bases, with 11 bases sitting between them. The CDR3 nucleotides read TGCGCCAGCAGCAGGGGCCAGGGCTACGAGCAGTACTTC. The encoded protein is CASSRGQGYEQYF.

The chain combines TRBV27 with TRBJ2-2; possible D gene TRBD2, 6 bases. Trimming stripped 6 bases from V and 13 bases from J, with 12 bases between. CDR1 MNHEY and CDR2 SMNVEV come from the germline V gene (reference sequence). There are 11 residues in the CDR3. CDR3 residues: CASSPGGRLFF. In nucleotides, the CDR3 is TGTGCCAGCAGCCCCGGAGGGCGGCTGTTTTTT.

CDR3: CASSPLMGGGVVGELFF. In nucleotides, the CDR3 is TGTGCCAGCAGTCCCCTTATGGGAGGCGGAGTAGTCGGGGAGCTGTTTTTT. This sequence joins TRBV28 and TRBJ2-2, with a tentative D call TRBD2 (6 bases). The CDR3 spans 17 residues. V lost 5 bases and J 7 bases, leaving 23 bases between the germline ends. CDR1 is MDHEN, CDR2 SYDVKM, per germline.

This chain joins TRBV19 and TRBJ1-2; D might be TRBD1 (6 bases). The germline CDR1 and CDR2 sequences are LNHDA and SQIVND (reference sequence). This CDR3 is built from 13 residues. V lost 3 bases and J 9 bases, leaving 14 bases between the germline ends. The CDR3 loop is CASSISQGPRYTF. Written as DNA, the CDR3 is TGTGCCAGTAGTATTAGTCAGGGGCCACGCTACACCTTC.

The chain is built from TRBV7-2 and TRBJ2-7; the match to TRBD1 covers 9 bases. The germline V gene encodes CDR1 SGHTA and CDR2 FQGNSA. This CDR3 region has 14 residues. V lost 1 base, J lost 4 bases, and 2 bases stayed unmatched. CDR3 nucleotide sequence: TGTGCCAGCAGCTTAGGGACAGGGGCTTACGAGCAGTACTTC. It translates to CASSLGTGAYEQYF.

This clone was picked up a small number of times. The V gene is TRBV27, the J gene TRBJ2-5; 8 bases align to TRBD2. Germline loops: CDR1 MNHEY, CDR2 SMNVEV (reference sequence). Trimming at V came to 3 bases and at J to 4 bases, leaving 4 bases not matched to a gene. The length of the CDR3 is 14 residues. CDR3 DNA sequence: TGTGCCAGCAGTTTTACAGCGGGAGTAGAGACCCAGTACTTC. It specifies CASSFTAGVETQYF.

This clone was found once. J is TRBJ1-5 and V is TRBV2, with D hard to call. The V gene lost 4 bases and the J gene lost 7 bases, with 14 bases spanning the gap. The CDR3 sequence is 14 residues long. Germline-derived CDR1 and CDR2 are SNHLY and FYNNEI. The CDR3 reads CASSVEGRYQPQHF. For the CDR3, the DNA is TGTGCCAGCAGTGTTGAGGGAAGGTACCAGCCCCAGCATTTT.

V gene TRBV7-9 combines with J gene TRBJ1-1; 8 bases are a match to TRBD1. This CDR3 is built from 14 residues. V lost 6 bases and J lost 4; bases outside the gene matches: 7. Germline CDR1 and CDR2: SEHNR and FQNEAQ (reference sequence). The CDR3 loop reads CASSSITGGTEAFF. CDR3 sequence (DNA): TGTGCCAGCAGTTCGATCACAGGGGGCACTGAAGCTTTCTTT.